This entry is about one T cell receptor (beta chain). In the source study's methods: Nucleated cell counts were estimated from reference gene primer amplification. Some clones are missing from TCRdb's copy, which holds only in-frame ones; the method was immunoSEQ multiplex PCR. D and trimming come from the DNA, and the V and J calls and clone size come from that table. The sample yields some 350,000 clones, around 82% seen once. This sample is drawn from a study of blood T cell repertoires in COVID-19. In the study overall: COVID-19 samples collected from the United States, Italy and Spain covered acute and convalescent phases. The analysed material was cDNA or gDNA that came from T cells, B-cell-depleted T cells, or PBMCs.

The sample was peripheral blood. The TCR comes from a man younger than 45 with active or convalescent COVID-19.

The DNA of the CDR3 is TGTGCCAGCAGCGCGGAGGGCGGGAGGGGTAATGAGCAGTTCTTC. It is translated as CASSAEGGRGNEQFF. This chain uses TRBV9 with TRBJ2-1, with 9 bases identical to TRBD2. After removal of 3 bases from V and 7 bases from J, the junction contained 8 bases not matched to a gene. This CDR3 region has 15 residues. CDR1 SGDLS and CDR2 YYNGEE come from the germline V gene.